What follows are 8 T cell receptor beta chains derived from one specimen sequenced in a study of response to subunit inactivated influenza vaccine. A single record per CDR3 protein comes from TCRdb applying MiXCR to the RT-PCR reads. The sample lists approximately 500,000 distinct CDR3 sequences, 10% to 15% occurring once. The source was PBMCs from blood, collected 35 to 45 days after vaccination. These receptors were obtained from a middle-aged man who received an inactivated influenza vaccine.

The V gene is TRBV28, the J gene TRBJ2-7, with 9 positions matching TRBD1. The CDR3 runs 14 residues. Looked up from germline, CDR1 is MDHEN and CDR2 is SYDVKM. J was trimmed by 5 bases and V by 2 bases; bases with no gene match: 4. The CDR3 DNA follows: TGTGCCAGCAGTTTAGGGACAGGGAGGAACGAGCAGTACTTC. The encoded protein is CASSLGTGRNEQYF.

The gene calls are TRBV7-9 and TRBJ1-2; D remains unclear. Trimming shortened V by 5 bases and J by 4 bases, and 17 bases separated the two germline ends. The length of the CDR3 is 15 residues. Germline V CDR1 and CDR2: SEHNR, FQNEAQ (reference sequence). CDR3: CASSDDGAPSYGYTF. The CDR3 DNA is TGTGCCAGCAGCGACGACGGCGCACCTAGCTATGGCTACACCTTC.

This rearrangement joins TRBV6-5 to TRBJ2-1; 7 bases fit TRBD1. The CDR3 runs 17 residues. Unmatched junction bases numbered 10, after V lost 0 bases and J lost 5 bases. CDR1 is MNHEY, CDR2 SVGAGI, per germline. In DNA form, the CDR3 reads TGTGCCAGCAGTTACTCGATTCACCGGACAGGAGACAATGAGCAGTTCTTC. This translates into CASSYSIHRTGDNEQFF.

There are a few counts of this clonotype. This chain connects TRBV7-8 to TRBJ2-5, with D unresolved. Germline CDR1 and CDR2: SGHVS and FQNEAQ. This CDR3 comprises 13 residues. Trimming left V 5 bases short and J 4 bases short, with 11 bases between. DNA of the CDR3: TGTGCCAGCAGCCCACGGGCCCTAGAGACCCAGTACTTC. Its translation is CASSPRALETQYF.

This rearrangement joins TRBV5-1 to TRBJ2-7, with D tentatively TRBD1 (6 bases). With 2 bases removed from V and 5 bases from J, the gap between germline ends came to 17 bases. Germline CDR1 is SGHRS and CDR2 is YFSETQ. The CDR3 contains 15 residues. The CDR3, as DNA: TGCGCCAGCAGCTTAAGGGACACCAAAAATCACGAGCAGTACTTC. Its translation: CASSLRDTKNHEQYF.

Details on this clonotype: A junction end diverges from the germline sequence, so it may reflect a read error. CDR3 nucleotide sequence: TGTGCCAGCAGCTTACGAGCGGACAGCCTTGGTGGGATCTTC. This codes for CASSLRADSLGGIF. This chain uses TRBV11-2 with TRBJ2-1; D perhaps matches TRBD1 (6 bases). Germline CDR1 SGHAT, CDR2 FQNNGV. There are 14 residues in the CDR3.

V and J are TRBV28 and TRBJ2-1, with TRBD2 matching 10 bases. The V gene's germline CDR1 is MDHEN and CDR2 SYDVKM. The CDR3 extends over 15 amino acids. The trim removed 3 bases at V and 5 bases at J, leaving 4 bases unmatched. CDR3 in amino acids: CASSLGTSANNEQFF. CDR3 bases: TGTGCCAGCAGTTTGGGGACTAGCGCTAACAATGAGCAGTTCTTC.

The rearrangement joins TRBV7-2 to TRBJ2-7, with TRBD2 identical over 7 bases. The ends lost 1 base at V and 6 bases at J; junction bases unmatched: 15. The CDR3 loop spans 17 amino acids. Germline CDR1 SGHTA, CDR2 FQGNSA. Here the CDR3 reads CASSLVRGRGVAGEQYF. The CDR3 nucleotides read TGTGCCAGCAGCTTAGTTAGAGGTCGGGGGGTGGCGGGCGAGCAGTACTTC.